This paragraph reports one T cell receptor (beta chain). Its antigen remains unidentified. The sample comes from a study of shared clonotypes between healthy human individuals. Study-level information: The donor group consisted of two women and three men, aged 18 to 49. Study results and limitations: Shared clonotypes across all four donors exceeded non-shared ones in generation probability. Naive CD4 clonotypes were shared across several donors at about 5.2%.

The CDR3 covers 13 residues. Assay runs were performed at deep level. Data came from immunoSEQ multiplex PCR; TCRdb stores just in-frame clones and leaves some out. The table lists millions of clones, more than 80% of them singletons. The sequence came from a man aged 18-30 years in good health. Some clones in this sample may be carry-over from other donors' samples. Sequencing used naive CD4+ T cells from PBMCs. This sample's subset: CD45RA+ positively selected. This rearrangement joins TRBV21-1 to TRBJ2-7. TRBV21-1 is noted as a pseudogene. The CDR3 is CASSKESIYEQYF. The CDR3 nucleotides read TGTGCCAGCAGCAAAGAGTCGATTTACGAGCAGTACTTC.